The 15 T cell receptor beta chains listed next were all sequenced from one sample in a study of T-cell reconstitution after alpha-beta-depleted transplantation in children. For TCRbeta, the library was prepared with unique molecular identifiers. TCRdb reanalysed the PCR reads using MiXCR and keeps one entry per CDR3 protein. Of roughly 200,000 distinct CDR3 sequences detected, 6.6% appear once; the ten largest clones hold just over 5.5%. The starting material was PBMCs, obtained before TCRalphabeta/CD19-depleted stem cell transplant. The receptors here all came from a boy aged 2 to 10 with acute lymphoblastic leukemia, due to receive a stem cell transplant.

This chain connects TRBV24-1 to TRBJ2-3; D ambiguous. Germline lookup yields CDR1 KGHDR and CDR2 SFDVKD. Trimming shortened V by 3 bases and J by 0 bases, and 6 bases separated the two germline ends. The CDR3 consists of 14 residues. The CDR3 sequence: CATSDVCSTDTQYF. DNA for the CDR3: TGTGCCACCAGTGATGTCTGCAGCACAGATACGCAGTATTTT.

The chain links TRBV5-5 to TRBJ2-3, with D perhaps TRBD1 (5 bases). V lost 5 bases and J lost 5, with 21 bases in between. The CDR3 consists of 16 residues. Germline V lookup: CDR1 SGHKS, CDR2 YYEKEE (reference sequence). The CDR3 spells CASSREGARLGDTQYF. The CDR3 DNA is TGTGCCAGCAGTAGGGAAGGGGCGCGCCTGGGAGATACGCAGTATTTT.

This chain links TRBV4-3 with TRBJ2-2; the D gene is possibly TRBD2 (5 bases). V was clipped by 1 base and J by 4 bases, with 19 bases between them. The germline V gene encodes CDR1 LGHNA and CDR2 YSLEER. The CDR3 is 18 residues long. CDR3 nucleotides: TGCGCCAGCAGCCAAGCCTCCCCTTTACTCCGGGGCACCGGGGAGCTGTTTTTT. Its protein product is CASSQASPLLRGTGELFF.

The genes are TRBV28 and TRBJ2-5; D is perhaps TRBD1 (6 bases). The length of the CDR3 is 15 residues. Germline V gene sequence: CDR1 MDHEN, CDR2 SYDVKM. V lost 3 bases to trimming and J lost 3 bases, with 14 bases between them. CDR3 residues: CASSLSQNREETQYF. CDR3 coding DNA: TGTGCCAGCAGTTTGAGTCAGAACAGGGAAGAGACCCAGTACTTC.

In this sample, this clonotype turned up many times. V is TRBV5-1 and J is TRBJ1-1; D perhaps matches TRBD1 (5 bases). Deletions cut 7 bases from V and 1 base from J, with 11 bases between. The length of the CDR3 is 13 residues. Per the germline V gene, CDR1 is SGHRS and CDR2 is YFSETQ. CDR3 nucleotide sequence: TGCGCCAGCCGATATCAGGGGAACACTGAAGCTTTCTTT. It translates to CASRYQGNTEAFF.

This clonotype has ten or more counts. The chain combines TRBV6-6 with TRBJ1-1; 12 nucleotides align to TRBD1. Trimming cost V 5 bases and J 11 bases; bases outside gene matches: 3. Germline loops: CDR1 MNHNY, CDR2 SVGAGI (reference sequence). This CDR3 region has 12 residues. Here the CDR3 reads CASSPGQGAAFF. The CDR3 nucleotides read TGTGCCAGCAGTCCGGGACAGGGGGCCGCTTTCTTT.

This clonotype was recorded at least ten times. The chain uses TRBV6-5 and TRBJ2-7; 8 bases are shared with TRBD2. Germline V gives CDR1 MNHEY, CDR2 SVGAGI. This CDR3 contains 12 residues. Trimming at V came to 6 bases and at J to 5 bases, leaving 3 bases not matched to a gene. CDR3 in DNA: TGTGCCAGCAGCCTAGCGGGTCACGAGCAGTACTTC. Translation gives CASSLAGHEQYF.

This clonotype has a count of ten or more. The gene calls are TRBV30 and TRBJ1-2, with 8 positions matching TRBD1. Germline V gives CDR1 GTSNPN, CDR2 SVGIG (reference sequence). This CDR3 spans 12 amino acids. V trimming: 5 bases; J trimming: 5 bases; junction bases outside the gene matches: 4. The CDR3 DNA reads TGTGCCTGGGCTGGACAGGGATATGGCTACACCTTC. It is translated as CAWAGQGYGYTF.

Many counts were recorded for this clonotype. The V gene is TRBV29-1, the J gene TRBJ1-4, with D unclear. Trimming removed 7 bases from V and 0 bases from J, with 9 bases in between. The CDR3 length is 13 residues. CDR1 and CDR2 (germline): SQVTM, ANQGSEA. CDR3 in DNA: TGCAGCGCCCCGGGTCCAACTAATGAAAAACTGTTTTTT. Translation: CSAPGPTNEKLFF.

This clonotype was seen at least ten times. This chain joins TRBV7-2 and TRBJ1-5; D is possibly TRBD1 (5 bases). V lost 7 bases and J 3 bases, leaving 16 bases between the germline ends. The CDR3 covers 15 residues. CDR1 and CDR2 from the germline V gene are SGHTA and FQGNSA. The CDR3 bases are TGTGCCAGCACCCAATTACCCAGGGCCAATCAGCCCCAGCATTTT. Translated: CASTQLPRANQPQHF.

This clonotype was detected many times. At one end the junction does not follow the germline gene, possibly because of a read error. The CDR3 DNA reads as TGTGCTAGCAGCTTCAGACAGGGGACTGAAGCTTTCTTT. It translates to CASSFRQGTEAFF. The chain combines TRBV7-7 with TRBJ1-1; 8 bases align to TRBD1. The germline V gene has CDR1 SSHAT and CDR2 FNYEAQ (reference sequence). The CDR3 loop spans 13 amino acids.

This clonotype was recorded at least ten times. This chain uses TRBV5-5 with TRBJ1-4, with D tentatively TRBD1 (6 bases). Deletions cut 0 bases from V and 13 bases from J, with 13 bases between. This CDR3 comprises 13 residues. The germline gives CDR1 SGHKS, CDR2 YYEKEE (reference sequence). The CDR3 here is CASSLVGGDGLFF. CDR3 nucleotide sequence: TGTGCCAGCAGCTTGGTAGGGGGAGACGGACTGTTTTTT.

V gene TRBV4-2 combines with J gene TRBJ2-1, with TRBD1 matching over 7 bases. CDR1 LGHNA and CDR2 YNFKEQ come from the germline V gene. This CDR3 is 15 amino acids long. V lost 0 bases to trimming and J lost 9 bases; unmatched junction nucleotides: 8. The CDR3 nucleotides are TGTGCCAGCAGCCAAGATGCCAGGGGGAACAGTGAGCAGTTCTTC. Its translation is CASSQDARGNSEQFF.

The sample holds many counts of this clonotype. The rearrangement uses TRBV5-5 and TRBJ1-1; 9 bases agree with TRBD1. The V and J ends lost 3 bases and 10 bases, in that order; junction bases with no gene match: 10. Germline CDR1 and CDR2: SGHKS and YYEKEE (reference sequence). There are 14 residues in the CDR3. CDR3 loop: CASSWNEQGAGAFF. CDR3 coding DNA: TGTGCCAGCAGCTGGAATGAACAGGGGGCCGGAGCTTTCTTT.

This clonotype was detected many times. This chain uses TRBV5-5 with TRBJ1-5; 9 bases fit TRBD1. Germline V lookup: CDR1 SGHKS, CDR2 YYEKEE (reference sequence). Trimming removed 4 bases from V and 0 bases from J; junction bases left unmatched: 8. This CDR3 has 17 residues. Written as DNA, the CDR3 is TGTGCCAGCAGCGCCGGGACAGGGAGCTTTAGCAATCAGCCCCAGCATTTT. The encoded protein is CASSAGTGSFSNQPQHF. Full variable domain (rest looked up from reference TRBV5-5 and TRBJ1-5): DAGVTQSPTHLIKTRGQQVTLRCSPISGHKSVSWYQQVLGQGPQFIFQYYEKEERGRGNFPDRFSARQFPNYSSELNVNALLLGDSALYLCASSAGTGSFSNQPQHFGDGTRLSIL.